The clone carrying this T cell receptor beta chain was found a few times. What it recognizes is unknown. This sample was taken from a study of cytomegalovirus exposure and HLA in healthy donors. Findings and limits, study-wide: About 87% or about 30% of the time was how often most TCR beta V segments were productive, according to an earlier analysis.

Germline values: CDR1 LGHNA, CDR2 YNFKEQ. The CDR3 extends over 15 amino acids. Deletions cut 1 base from V and 2 bases from J, with 12 bases between. PCR primers comprised 60 Vbeta and 13 Jbeta primers. Here immunoSEQ multiplex PCR was the method, and the copy in TCRdb shows in-frame clones only, minus some. The sample includes about 190,000 clones, around 83% of them seen just once. The chain combines TRBV4-2 with TRBJ2-7; D is unresolved. Sequenced sample: PBMCs. The origin of this receptor is a woman aged 50 to 60 in good health and CMV-seropositive. The CDR3 bases are TGTGCCAGCAGCCAAGTCGCGGTCATTGCCTACGAGCAGTACTTC. It codes for CASSQVAVIAYEQYF.